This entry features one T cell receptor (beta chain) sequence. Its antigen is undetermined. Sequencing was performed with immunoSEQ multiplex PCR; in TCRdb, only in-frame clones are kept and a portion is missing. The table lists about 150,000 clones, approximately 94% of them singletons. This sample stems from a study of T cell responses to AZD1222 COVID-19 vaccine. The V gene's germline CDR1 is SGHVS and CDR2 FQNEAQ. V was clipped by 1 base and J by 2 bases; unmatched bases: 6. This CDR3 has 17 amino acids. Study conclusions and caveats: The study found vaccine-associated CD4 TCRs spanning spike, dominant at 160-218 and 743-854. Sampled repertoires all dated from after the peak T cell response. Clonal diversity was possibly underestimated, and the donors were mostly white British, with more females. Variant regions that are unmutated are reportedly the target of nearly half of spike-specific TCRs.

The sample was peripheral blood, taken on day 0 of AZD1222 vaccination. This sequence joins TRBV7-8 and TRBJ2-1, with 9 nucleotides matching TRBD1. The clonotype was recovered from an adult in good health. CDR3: CASSLDWGTGTYNEQFF. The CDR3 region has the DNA TGTGCCAGCAGCTTAGATTGGGGGACAGGGACCTACAATGAGCAGTTCTTC.